The next 28 T cell receptor beta chains were all read from a single sample in a study of human T cells and chemical hapten exposure. Time point here: patch test 1, 2 weeks after DPC sensitization. Treatment defined: therapeutic diphenylcyclopropenone sensitization with weekly scalp DPC. TCRdb re-called the RACE reads with MiXCR, one entry per CDR3 protein. The repertoire holds just under 350,000 distinct CDR3 sequences, approximately 6.3% seen once, with roughly 7.9% in the top ten. The sequences come from whole blood, collected in connection with sensitization to the hapten diphenylcyclopropenone (DPC). These receptors were collected from a young woman with alopecia areata. Some clones in this sample may be carry-over from other donors' samples.

This clonotype appeared many times. This rearrangement joins TRBV4-2 to TRBJ2-7; TRBD2 agrees at 7 bases. Germline assignment: CDR1 LGHNA and CDR2 YNFKEQ. The CDR3 loop spans 14 amino acids. The V and J ends lost 3 bases and 2 bases, in that order; junction bases with no gene match: 4. In nucleotides, the CDR3 is TGTGCCAGCAGCCAGGCCGGGACTACCTACGAGCAGTACTTC. It specifies CASSQAGTTYEQYF.

A few counts support this clonotype. The chain joins TRBV11-1 to TRBJ2-6, with 7 nucleotides matching TRBD1. From germline, CDR1 is SGHAT and CDR2 FQDESV (reference sequence). The CDR3 extends over 19 amino acids. The J segment lost 1 base and the V segment lost 5 bases, leaving 14 bases of the junction unmatched. In nucleotides, the CDR3 is TGTGCCAGCAGCCTGGACCGGGACAGTCTATCTTCTGGGGCCAACGTCCTGACTTTC. Translated, it gives CASSLDRDSLSSGANVLTF.

Of note for this clonotype: A much more abundant neighbour one base away suggests this may be a read error. CDR3 loop: CASSFGEIDGYTF. CDR3 DNA: TGTGCCAGCAGCTTTGGAGAAATAGATGGCTACACCTTC. This chain joins TRBV5-4 and TRBJ1-2; D remains ambiguous. The CDR3 extends over 13 amino acids. Germline V gives CDR1 SGHNT, CDR2 YYREEE (reference sequence). V dropped 2 bases and J dropped 6 bases, with 11 bases sitting between them.

This chain joins TRBV20-1 and TRBJ2-7; D is possibly TRBD1 (6 bases). This CDR3 region has 15 residues. Trimming cost V 6 bases and J 1 base, with 19 bases left between them. Germline CDR1 and CDR2: DFQATT and SNEGSKA (reference sequence). The CDR3 DNA sequence: TGCAGTGCCAACATACTGGCAGGGGAATCCTACGAGCAGTACTTC. It encodes CSANILAGESYEQYF.

The chain employs TRBV6-5 and TRBJ1-1; no clear D gene. V lost 6 bases, J lost 1 base, and 9 bases lay in between. This CDR3 region has 13 residues. Germline V gene lookup returns CDR1 MNHEY and CDR2 SVGAGI. The CDR3 DNA sequence: TGTGCCAGCAGGCCCCTTTCGAACACTGAAGCTTTCTTT. The encoded protein is CASRPLSNTEAFF.

This clonotype was seen ten or more times. This sequence joins TRBV12-3 or TRBV12-4 and TRBJ2-4; 10 bases are a match to TRBD1. The CDR3 totals 15 residues. V shed 5 bases, J shed 2 bases, and the junction held 3 bases outside the gene matches. CDR3 loop: CASSGTGVTKNIQYF. The CDR3 region has the DNA TGTGCCAGCAGTGGGACAGGGGTAACCAAAAACATTCAGTACTTC.

This clonotype was recorded at least ten times. V usage is TRBV10-3 and J usage is TRBJ2-5, with 11 bases lining up with TRBD2. CDR3 length: 16 amino acids. In germline, CDR1 is ENHRY, CDR2 SYGVKD. Losses at the gene ends were 10 bases for V and 4 bases for J; bases not matched to a gene: 14. CDR3 nucleotides: TGTGCCACCTTGGGACTAGCGGATGAGCGGGTAGAGACCCAGTACTTC. It specifies CATLGLADERVETQYF.

J is TRBJ2-1 and V is TRBV12-3 or TRBV12-4; TRBD1 agrees at 10 bases. V lost 6 bases and J lost 8; bases outside the gene matches: 4. This CDR3 has 13 residues. The CDR3 is CASRSGTGDEQFF. DNA for the CDR3: TGTGCCAGCAGGTCCGGGACAGGGGATGAGCAGTTCTTC.

This clonotype was recorded at least ten times. The chain has TRBV5-1 and TRBJ1-1; maybe TRBD1 (6 bases). The CDR3 loop spans 15 amino acids. V was pared by 0 bases and J by 5 bases, with 14 bases between. Germline CDR1 reads SGHRS; CDR2 reads YFSETQ. Here the CDR3 DNA reads TGCGCCAGCAGCTTGGAGGGGGGAGGAACGACTGAAGCTTTCTTT. Translation: CASSLEGGGTTEAFF.

The V call is TRBV12-3 or TRBV12-4, the J call TRBJ1-3; D gene unclear. Trimming took off 6 bases at V and 0 bases at J, with 12 bases between the two ends. The CDR3 has 15 amino acids. The CDR3 nucleotides are TGTGCCAGCAGCAACATCCCGGGCTCTGGAAACACCATATATTTT. Translation: CASSNIPGSGNTIYF.

This chain uses TRBV7-2 with TRBJ2-3; TRBD1 agrees at 8 bases. Germline values: CDR1 SGHTA, CDR2 FQGNSA. The CDR3 is 15 amino acids. V lost 5 bases and J lost 2; bases outside the gene matches: 6. CDR3 region: CASSARQGNTDTQYF. In DNA, the CDR3 is TGTGCCAGCAGCGCAAGACAGGGGAACACAGATACGCAGTATTTT. Full variable domain (missing parts from reference TRBV7-2 and TRBJ2-3): GAGVSQSPSNKVTEKGKDVELRCDPISGHTALYWYRQSLGQGLEFLIYFQGNSAPDKSGLPSDRFSAERTGGSVSTLTIQRTQQEDSAVYLCASSARQGNTDTQYFGPGTRLTVL.

This clonotype has at least ten counts. This sequence joins TRBV7-9 and TRBJ2-7; the D gene could be TRBD1 or TRBD2 (5 bases each). V lost 6 bases and J 7 bases, leaving 22 bases between the germline ends. Germline values: CDR1 SEHNR, CDR2 FQNEAQ (reference sequence). The CDR3 is made up of 15 amino acids. In DNA, the CDR3 is TGTGCCAGCAGTCGGACCGGGACCGTACCTAGTGAGCAGTACTTC. Protein: CASSRTGTVPSEQYF.

This chain links TRBV14 with TRBJ2-3, with D possibly matching TRBD2 (6 bases). V was cut by 4 bases and J by 5 bases, with 10 bases left in between. Germline V gene sequence: CDR1 SGHDN, CDR2 FVKESK. The CDR3 runs to 13 residues. This chain's CDR3 is CASSPGGGDTQYF. CDR3 DNA: TGTGCCAGCAGCCCTGGGGGAGGAGATACGCAGTATTTT. Drawing the rest from reference TRBV14 and TRBJ2-3, the complete variable domain is EAGVTQFPSHSVIEKGQTVTLRCDPISGHDNLYWYRRVMGKEIKFLLHFVKESKQDESGMPNNRFLAERTGGTYSTLKVQPAELEDSGVYFCASSPGGGDTQYFGPGTRLTVL.

This clonotype was found many times. The chain couples TRBV29-1 to TRBJ2-7; maybe TRBD1 (7 bases). The CDR3 is made up of 14 amino acids. Germline CDR1 is SQVTM and CDR2 is ANQGSEA. V was pared by 6 bases and J by 9 bases, with 24 bases between. CDR3 DNA: TGCAGCGTCGTAACCGGGACAGTCTACGGGGGGCAGTACTTC. As protein: CSVVTGTVYGGQYF.

This sequence joins TRBV5-1 and TRBJ2-7; 9 bases agree with TRBD2. V shed 0 bases, J shed 1 base, and the junction held 8 bases outside the gene matches. The CDR3 consists of 17 residues. The germline V gene encodes CDR1 SGHRS and CDR2 YFSETQ. CDR3 region: CASSLVVSGGVSYEQYF. The CDR3 nucleotides are TGCGCCAGCAGCTTGGTGGTTAGCGGGGGTGTTTCCTACGAGCAGTACTTC.

This clonotype occurred a few times. In nucleotides, the CDR3 is TGTGCCAGCAGCCAAGATAGAGGGGGTAGCACAGATACGCAGTATTTT. Protein: CASSQDRGGSTDTQYF. V gene TRBV14 combines with J gene TRBJ2-3, with TRBD1 as a possible D gene (6 bases). The CDR3 has 16 residues. Germline V gene sequence: CDR1 SGHDN, CDR2 FVKESK. Trimming removed 0 bases at V and 0 bases at J, with 10 bases between.

The V call is TRBV14, the J call TRBJ1-2; 12 nucleotides agree with TRBD1. The V gene's germline CDR1 is SGHDN and CDR2 FVKESK. The CDR3 consists of 16 residues. V dropped 2 bases and J dropped 6; count of bases not matched to a gene: 7. Here the CDR3 DNA reads TGTGCCAGCAGCCAATTAACCGGGACAGGGGGCGATGGCTACACCTTC. Translating gives CASSQLTGTGGDGYTF.

This clonotype has just a few counts. The chain has TRBV5-1 and TRBJ2-5; D is ambiguous. Germline V gene lookup returns CDR1 SGHRS and CDR2 YFSETQ. V shed 2 bases and J shed 1 base, with 6 bases lying between them. The CDR3 covers 13 residues. CDR3 sequence (DNA): TGCGCCAGCAGCTTTTTTCTCCAAGAGACCCAGTACTTC. It encodes CASSFFLQETQYF. Together with reference TRBV5-1 and TRBJ2-5, the CDR3 gives the full variable domain: KAGVTQTPRYLIKTRGQQVTLSCSPISGHRSVSWYQQTPGQGLQFLFEYFSETQRNKGNFPGRFSGRQFSNSRSEMNVSTLELGDSALYLCASSFFLQETQYFGPGTRLLVL.

This clonotype was recorded a few times. The genes are TRBV20-1 and TRBJ2-3; D is undetermined. The CDR3 consists of 12 residues. The ends were cut back, 0 bases at V and 9 bases at J, with 10 bases in the middle. From germline, CDR1 is DFQATT and CDR2 SNEGSKA (reference sequence). The CDR3 DNA is TGCAGTGCTAGAGATCCTGGCTGGACGCAGTATTTT. This gives the protein CSARDPGWTQYF.

This clonotype has a count of ten or more. The V call is TRBV12-5, the J call TRBJ2-6, with D perhaps TRBD1 (5 bases). This CDR3 has 19 amino acids. Germline V gene sequence: CDR1 LGHNT, CDR2 FRNRAP. Trimming pared 0 bases from V and 2 bases from J, leaving 17 bases between. In nucleotides, the CDR3 is TGTGCTAGTGGTTTGGTCCTCGTTTCCAAAGGGGCTGGGGCCAACGTCCTGACTTTC. Translating it yields CASGLVLVSKGAGANVLTF.

This clonotype is termed medium-sized. The chain recombines TRBV5-6 with TRBJ1-2; TRBD1 aligns across 10 bases. The ends lost 9 bases at V and 6 bases at J; junction bases unmatched: 8. The CDR3 loop spans 13 amino acids. Germline CDR1 and CDR2: SGHDT and YYEEEE. In DNA form, the CDR3 reads TGTGCCACCCTGCGACAGGGGGCGAATGGCTACACCTTC. Translation gives CATLRQGANGYTF.

This clonotype showed up just a few times. The J gene is TRBJ2-3, the V gene TRBV7-3, with 11 bases fitting TRBD2. The ends lost 5 bases at V and 3 bases at J; junction bases unmatched: 10. The CDR3 consists of 17 residues. In germline, CDR1 is SGHTA, CDR2 FQGTGA. CDR3: CASSPRVAGGVTDTQYF. The DNA of the CDR3 is TGTGCCAGCAGCCCCCGGGTAGCGGGGGGGGTTACAGATACGCAGTATTTT. The complete variable domain, with remaining parts taken from reference TRBV7-3 and TRBJ2-3, reads GAGVSQTPSNKVTEKGKYVELRCDPISGHTALYWYRQSLGQGPEFLIYFQGTGAADDSGLPNDRFFAVRPEGSVSTLKIQRTERGDSAVYLCASSPRVAGGVTDTQYFGPGTRLTVL.

In its sample, this clonotype was seen a few times. The chain employs TRBV28 and TRBJ2-3; D is perhaps TRBD2 (5 bases). The CDR3 sequence is 10 residues long. In germline, CDR1 is MDHEN, CDR2 SYDVKM. The V gene lost 8 bases and the J gene lost 5 bases, with 5 bases spanning the gap. The CDR3 sequence: CASEGDTQYF. In DNA, the CDR3 is TGTGCCAGCGAGGGAGATACGCAGTATTTT. The variable domain in full, completed from reference TRBV28 and TRBJ2-3, reads DVKVTQSSRYLVKRTGEKVFLECVQDMDHENMFWYRQDPGLGLRLIYFSYDVKMKEKGDIPEGYSVSREKKERFSLILESASTNQTSMYLCASEGDTQYFGPGTRLTVL.

As for this clonotype: A much larger clone lies one base from this, so it may be a read error. The rearrangement links TRBV6-4 to TRBJ2-3; 10 bases fit TRBD2. There are 16 residues in the CDR3. The germline V gene has CDR1 MRHNA and CDR2 SNTAGT. The V and J ends lost 5 bases and 5 bases, in that order; junction bases with no gene match: 10. CDR3 protein: CASSTESGGAVDTQYF. The DNA of the CDR3 is TGTGCCAGCAGTACGGAAAGCGGGGGGGCCGTAGATACGCAGTATTTT.

This clonotype was detected only a few times. This sequence joins TRBV4-2 and TRBJ1-3, with 9 bases aligning to TRBD1. CDR1 is LGHNA and CDR2 is YNFKEQ in the germline V gene. V trimming: 2 bases; J trimming: 2 bases; junction bases outside the gene matches: 4. The CDR3 spans 16 residues. The CDR3, as DNA: TGTGCCAGCAGCCAACCGAACAGGGGGCCTGGAAACACCATATATTTT. Protein sequence: CASSQPNRGPGNTIYF.

The rearrangement uses TRBV12-3 or TRBV12-4 and TRBJ1-6; no definite D call. Trimming stripped 6 bases from V and 10 bases from J, with 10 bases between. This CDR3 comprises 12 residues. The CDR3, as DNA: TGTGCCAGCAGCACATTATGGTCACCCCTCCACTTT. Residues: CASSTLWSPLHF.

This clonotype was counted ten times or more. CDR3 DNA: TGTGCCAGCAGTCTCCTGGAGTATAATAGCAATCAGCCCCAGCATTTT. Translated: CASSLLEYNSNQPQHF. V gene TRBV28 combines with J gene TRBJ1-5; D is uncertain. CDR1 MDHEN and CDR2 SYDVKM come from the germline V gene. The CDR3 covers 16 residues. V was pared by 5 bases and J by 0 bases, with 14 bases between.

This rearrangement joins TRBV11-2 to TRBJ1-6; no clear D. Trimming removed 1 base at V and 9 bases at J, with 10 bases between. The CDR3 consists of 14 residues. Looked up from germline, CDR1 is SGHAT and CDR2 is FQNNGV. The CDR3: CASSLVASSSPLHF. In DNA, the CDR3 is TGTGCCAGCAGCTTAGTTGCCTCCAGTTCACCCCTCCACTTT.